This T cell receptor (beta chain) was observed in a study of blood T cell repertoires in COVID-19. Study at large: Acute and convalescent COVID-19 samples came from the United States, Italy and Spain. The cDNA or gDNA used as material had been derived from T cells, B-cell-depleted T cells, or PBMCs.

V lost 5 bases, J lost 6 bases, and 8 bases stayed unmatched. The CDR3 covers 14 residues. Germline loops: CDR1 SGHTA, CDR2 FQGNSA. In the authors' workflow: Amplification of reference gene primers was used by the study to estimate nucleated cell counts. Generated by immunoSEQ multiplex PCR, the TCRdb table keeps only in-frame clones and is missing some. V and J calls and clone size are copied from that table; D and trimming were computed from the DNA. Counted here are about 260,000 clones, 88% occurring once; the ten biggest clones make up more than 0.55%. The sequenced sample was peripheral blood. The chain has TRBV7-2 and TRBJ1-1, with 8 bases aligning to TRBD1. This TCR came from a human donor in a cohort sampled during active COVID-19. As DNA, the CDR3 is TGTGCCAGCAGCACTCAGGGGGCCCTCTCTGAAGCTTTCTTT. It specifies CASSTQGALSEAFF. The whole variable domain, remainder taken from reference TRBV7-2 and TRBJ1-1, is GAGVSQSPSNKVTEKGKDVELRCDPISGHTALYWYRQSLGQGLEFLIYFQGNSAPDKSGLPSDRFSAERTGGSVSTLTIQRTQQEDSAVYLCASSTQGALSEAFFGQGTRLTVV.